What follows is one TCR beta chain and its context. The target antigen is unknown. This CDR3 spans 13 amino acids. V was trimmed by 4 bases and J by 6 bases, leaving 12 bases between them. CDR1 and CDR2 from the germline V gene are MNHNS and SASEGT. Caucasian, healthy and from Russia, the donors were aged between roughly 6 and 95. Each donor's blood draw was roughly 9.8 milliliters of peripheral blood. These data come from a study of blood T cells in healthy people across ages. Whole-study results and caveats: There were more naive CD4+ cells and higher diversity in long-lived donors than in aged donors.

A second PCR of about 7 to 12 cycles used a sample-barcoded 5' primer and a J-beta primer mix. From the 5' RACE reads, TCRdb called clonotypes with MiXCR, one entry per CDR3 protein. The table lists hundreds of thousands of distinct CDR3 sequences, 35% to 50% of them singletons, with 25% to 30% in the top ten. This receptor was taken from a man aged 80 or over in good health. The sequencing input was blood. The rearrangement links TRBV6-1 to TRBJ1-2; D remains ambiguous. The DNA for the CDR3 is TGTGCCAGCAGTGTAACGGGTTCGCATGGCTACACCTTC. Its translation: CASSVTGSHGYTF.